Listed below are T cell receptor beta chains from one sample, sequenced in a study of T-cell memory formation after mild COVID-19. One entry per CDR3 protein, called by TCRdb with MiXCR from the 5' RACE reads. This table has about 140,000 distinct CDR3 sequences, 13% to 15% appearing once. The sample comprised PBMCs or a T cell subset sorted from them (not recorded which). These receptors were taken from an adult woman who had mild COVID-19 (a few samples of this study predate the infection). Cell type and time point are not known. Each CDR3 is given with its conserved first and last residue. The D gene is left open where the match is weak. Rows may omit the clone size; those that give it use once, few, many or a size class.

d_call	v_call	j_call	clone_size	cdr3_nt	cdr3_aa
NA	TRBV5-1	TRBJ2-5	NA	TGCGCCAGCAGCCGACGGGACCAAGAGACCCAGTACTTC	CASSRRDQETQYF
TRBD2	TRBV29-1	TRBJ2-2	few	TGCAGCGTTCCAGCGGGACACACTAGCGGGAGGTCCACGAACACCGGGGAGCTGTTTTTT	CSVPAGHTSGRSTNTGELFF
TRBD2	TRBV7-2	TRBJ2-1	NA	TGTGCCAGCAGCTTAGACCTGGGACTAACCAATGAGCAGTTCTTC	CASSLDLGLTNEQFF
TRBD1	TRBV4-1	TRBJ1-1	NA	TGCGCCAGCAGCCCCGACAGGGGGTCCACTGAAGCTTTCTTT	CASSPDRGSTEAFF
NA	TRBV21-1	TRBJ2-3	many	TGTGCCAGCAGCTCCCGGGACAGGCTATCTAGGAACACAGATACGCAGTATTTT	CASSSRDRLSRNTDTQYF
NA	TRBV6-6	TRBJ1-1	many	TGTGCCAGCAGTTACCCCGGGAGGGGTGCTGAAGCTTTCTTT	CASSYPGRGAEAFF
TRBD1	TRBV5-6	TRBJ1-1	few	TGTGCCAGCAGTCTACCACAGGGGAGAGCTGAAGCTTTCTTT	CASSLPQGRAEAFF
NA	TRBV19	TRBJ2-1	NA	TGTGCCAGTAGTGTCGGGATGTCATTCTATAATGAGCAGTTCTTC	CASSVGMSFYNEQFF
NA	TRBV4-1	TRBJ1-2	NA	TGCGCCAGCAGCCAACCATACCAGACGGCTAACTATGGCTACACCTTC	CASSQPYQTANYGYTF
NA	TRBV19	TRBJ1-5	NA	TGTGCCAGTAGTACGGACGGGGAAAGGCAGCCCCAGCATTTT	CASSTDGERQPQHF
NA	TRBV4-1	TRBJ2-5	few	TGCGCCAGCAGCCAAGGCGGGACGTACCAAGAGACCCAGTACTTC	CASSQGGTYQETQYF
TRBD2	TRBV27	TRBJ2-1	NA	TGTGCCAGCAGCACCGCTTCTAGCGGGACTTACAATGAGCAGTTCTTC	CASSTASSGTYNEQFF
NA	TRBV29-1	TRBJ2-7	few	TGCAGCGTTGTGATAGGGGAAAACGAGCAGTACTTC	CSVVIGENEQYF
NA	TRBV7-2	TRBJ2-3	few	TGTGCCAGCAGCTTGGATCCAGATACGCAGTATTTT	CASSLDPDTQYF
NA	TRBV4-1	TRBJ1-2	few	NA	CASSQGWGVGTF
NA	TRBV5-6	TRBJ1-1	NA	TGTGCCAGCAGCCAGGGACTGGGGAACACTGAAGCTTTCTTT	CASSQGLGNTEAFF
TRBD1	TRBV9	TRBJ2-7	NA	TGTGCCAGCAGCGTCGGTTCGGGACAGGGCATCTACGAGCAGTACTTC	CASSVGSGQGIYEQYF
NA	TRBV12-3/TRBV12-4	TRBJ1-5	NA	TGTGCCAGCAGTTGGGGGCCCAATCAGCCCCAGCATTTT	CASSWGPNQPQHF